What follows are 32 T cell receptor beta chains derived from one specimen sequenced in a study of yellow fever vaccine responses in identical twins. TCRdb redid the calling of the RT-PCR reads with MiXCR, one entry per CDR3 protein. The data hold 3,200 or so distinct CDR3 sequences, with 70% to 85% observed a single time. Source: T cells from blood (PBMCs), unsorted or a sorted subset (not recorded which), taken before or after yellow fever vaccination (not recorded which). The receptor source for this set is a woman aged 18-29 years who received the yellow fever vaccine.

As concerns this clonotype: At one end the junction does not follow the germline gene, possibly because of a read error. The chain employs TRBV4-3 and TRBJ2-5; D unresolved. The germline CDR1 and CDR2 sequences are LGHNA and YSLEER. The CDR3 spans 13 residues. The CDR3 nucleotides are TGCGCCAGCAGCTTTGGGGTCAAAGAGGCCCAGTACTTC. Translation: CASSFGVKEAQYF.

The CDR3 reads CASSSPTAMITGELFF. The CDR3 DNA follows: TGTGCCAGCAGTTCACCTACAGCTATGATAACCGGGGAGCTGTTTTTT. J is TRBJ2-2 and V is TRBV12-3 or TRBV12-4; no reliable D call. The CDR3 has 16 residues. V shed 4 bases and J shed 5 bases, with 17 bases lying between them.

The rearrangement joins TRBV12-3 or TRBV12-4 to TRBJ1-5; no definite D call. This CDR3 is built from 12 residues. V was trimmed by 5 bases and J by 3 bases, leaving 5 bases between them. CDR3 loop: CASSPPNQPQHF. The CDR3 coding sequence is TGTGCCAGCAGTCCCCCCAATCAGCCCCAGCATTTT.

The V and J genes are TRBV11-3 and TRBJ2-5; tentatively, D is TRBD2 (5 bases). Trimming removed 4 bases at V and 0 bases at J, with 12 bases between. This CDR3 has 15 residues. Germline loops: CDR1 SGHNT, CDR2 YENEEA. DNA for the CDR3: TGTGCCAGCAGCTCGATGGGAGCGTACCAAGAGACCCAGTACTTC. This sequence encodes CASSSMGAYQETQYF.

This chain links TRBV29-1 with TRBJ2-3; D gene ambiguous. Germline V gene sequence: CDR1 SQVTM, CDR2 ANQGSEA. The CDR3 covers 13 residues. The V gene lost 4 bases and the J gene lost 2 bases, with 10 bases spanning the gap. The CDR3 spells CSVGIINTDTQYF. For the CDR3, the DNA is TGCAGCGTTGGTATTATTAACACAGATACGCAGTATTTT.

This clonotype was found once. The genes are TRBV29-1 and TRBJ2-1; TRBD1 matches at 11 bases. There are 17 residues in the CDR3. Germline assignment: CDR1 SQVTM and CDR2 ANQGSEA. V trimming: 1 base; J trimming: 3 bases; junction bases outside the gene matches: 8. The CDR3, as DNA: TGCAGCGTTGAAGTTGCCCGGACAGGGGGCTTCTACAATGAGCAGTTCTTC. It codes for CSVEVARTGGFYNEQFF.

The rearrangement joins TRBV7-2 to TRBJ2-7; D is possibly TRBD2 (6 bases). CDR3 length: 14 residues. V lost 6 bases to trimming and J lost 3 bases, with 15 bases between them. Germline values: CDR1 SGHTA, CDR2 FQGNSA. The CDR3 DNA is TGTGCCAGCAGTTGGGACTTATCAGGCTACGAGCAGTACTTC. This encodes CASSWDLSGYEQYF. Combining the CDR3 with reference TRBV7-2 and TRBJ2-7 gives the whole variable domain GAGVSQSPSNKVTEKGKDVELRCDPISGHTALYWYRQSLGQGLEFLIYFQGNSAPDKSGLPSDRFSAERTGGSVSTLTIQRTQQEDSAVYLCASSWDLSGYEQYFGPGTRLTVT.

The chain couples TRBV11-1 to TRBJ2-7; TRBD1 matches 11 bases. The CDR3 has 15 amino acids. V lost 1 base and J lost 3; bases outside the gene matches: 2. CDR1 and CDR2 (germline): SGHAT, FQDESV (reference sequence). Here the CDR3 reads CASSLVGTGGYEQYF. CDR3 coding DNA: TGTGCCAGCAGCTTAGTGGGGACAGGGGGCTACGAGCAGTACTTC. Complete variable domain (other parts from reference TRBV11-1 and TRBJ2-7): EAEVAQSPRYKITEKSQAVAFWCDPISGHATLYWYRQILGQGPELLVQFQDESVVDDSQLPKDRFSAERLKGVDSTLKIQPAELGDSAMYLCASSLVGTGGYEQYFGPGTRLTVT.

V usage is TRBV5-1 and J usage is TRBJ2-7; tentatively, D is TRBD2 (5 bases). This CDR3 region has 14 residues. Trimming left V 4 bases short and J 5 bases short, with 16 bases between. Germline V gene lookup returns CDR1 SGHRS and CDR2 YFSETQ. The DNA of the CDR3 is TGCGCCAGCAGCCGGCGGGCCCCTTGGCACGAGCAGTACTTC. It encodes CASSRRAPWHEQYF.

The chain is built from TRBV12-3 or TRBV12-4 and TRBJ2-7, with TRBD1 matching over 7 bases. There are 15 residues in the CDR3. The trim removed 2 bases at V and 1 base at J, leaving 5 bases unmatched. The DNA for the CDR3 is TGTGCCAGCAGTTTACCCGGGACAGAGTCCTACGAGCAGTACTTC. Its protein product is CASSLPGTESYEQYF.

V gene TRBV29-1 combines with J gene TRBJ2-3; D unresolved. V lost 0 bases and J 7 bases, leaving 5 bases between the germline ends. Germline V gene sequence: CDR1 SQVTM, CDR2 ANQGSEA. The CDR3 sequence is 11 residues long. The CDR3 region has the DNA TGCAGCGTTGAAGATTATTATACGCAGTATTTT. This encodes CSVEDYYTQYF.

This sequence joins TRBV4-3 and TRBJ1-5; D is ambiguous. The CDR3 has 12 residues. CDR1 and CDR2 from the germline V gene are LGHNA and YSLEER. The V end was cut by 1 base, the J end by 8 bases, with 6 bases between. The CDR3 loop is CASSQGTEPQHF. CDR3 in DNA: TGCGCCAGCAGCCAAGGGACGGAGCCCCAGCATTTT.

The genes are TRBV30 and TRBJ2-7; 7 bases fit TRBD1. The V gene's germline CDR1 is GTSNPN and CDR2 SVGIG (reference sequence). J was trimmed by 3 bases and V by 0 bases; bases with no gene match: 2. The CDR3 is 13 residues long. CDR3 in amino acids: CAWSVGQLYEQYF. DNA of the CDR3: TGTGCCTGGAGTGTGGGACAGCTCTACGAGCAGTACTTC.

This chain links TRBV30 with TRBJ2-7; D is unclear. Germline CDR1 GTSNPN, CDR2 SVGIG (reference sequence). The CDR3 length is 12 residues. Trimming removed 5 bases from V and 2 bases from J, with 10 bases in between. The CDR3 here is CAWAGVTYEQYF. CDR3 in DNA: TGTGCCTGGGCAGGCGTTACCTACGAGCAGTACTTC.

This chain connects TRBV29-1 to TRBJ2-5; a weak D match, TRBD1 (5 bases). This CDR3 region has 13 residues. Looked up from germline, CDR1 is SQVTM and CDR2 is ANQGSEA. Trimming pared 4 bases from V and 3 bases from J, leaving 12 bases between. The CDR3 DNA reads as TGCAGCGTTGTTCCCAGGGAAAAAGAGACCCAGTACTTC. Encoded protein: CSVVPREKETQYF.

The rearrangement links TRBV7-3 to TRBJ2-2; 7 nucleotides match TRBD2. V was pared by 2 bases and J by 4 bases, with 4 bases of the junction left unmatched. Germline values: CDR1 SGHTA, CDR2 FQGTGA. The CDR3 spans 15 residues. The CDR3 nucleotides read TGTGCCAGCAGCTTATGGGCGGGGGTCACCGGGGAGCTGTTTTTT. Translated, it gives CASSLWAGVTGELFF.

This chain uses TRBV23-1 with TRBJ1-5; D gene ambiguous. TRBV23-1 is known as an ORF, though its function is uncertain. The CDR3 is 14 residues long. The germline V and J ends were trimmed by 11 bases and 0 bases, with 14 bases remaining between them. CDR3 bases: TGCGCCCCTACGGTAGTTAATAGCAATCAGCCCCAGCATTTT. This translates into CAPTVVNSNQPQHF.

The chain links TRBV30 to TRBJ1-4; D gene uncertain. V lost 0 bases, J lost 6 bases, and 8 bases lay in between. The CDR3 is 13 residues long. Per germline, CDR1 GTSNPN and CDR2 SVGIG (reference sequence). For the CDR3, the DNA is TGTGCCTGGAGTGTCGGGCGTTATGAAAAACTGTTTTTT. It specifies CAWSVGRYEKLFF.

In DNA form, the CDR3 reads TGTGCCAGCAGCTTATCGGACGCGGGACTCAATGAGCAGTTCTTC. Translated: CASSLSDAGLNEQFF. V is TRBV11-1 and J is TRBJ2-1; tentatively, D is TRBD2 (6 bases). The V end lost 2 bases, the J end lost 6 bases, and 14 bases lay between the germline ends. Germline V gene sequence: CDR1 SGHAT, CDR2 FQDESV (reference sequence). This CDR3 contains 15 residues.

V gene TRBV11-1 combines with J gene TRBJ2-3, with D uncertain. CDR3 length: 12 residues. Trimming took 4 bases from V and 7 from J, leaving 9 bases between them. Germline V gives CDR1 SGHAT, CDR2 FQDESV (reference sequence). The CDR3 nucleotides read TGTGCCAGCAGCTGGAACACCAATACGCAGTATTTT. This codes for CASSWNTNTQYF.

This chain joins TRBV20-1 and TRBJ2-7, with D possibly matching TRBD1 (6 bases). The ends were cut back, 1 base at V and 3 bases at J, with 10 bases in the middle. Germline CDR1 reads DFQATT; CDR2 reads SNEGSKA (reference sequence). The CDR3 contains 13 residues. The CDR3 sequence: CSARGPGDYEQYF. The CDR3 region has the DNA TGCAGTGCTAGAGGGCCAGGGGACTACGAGCAGTACTTC.

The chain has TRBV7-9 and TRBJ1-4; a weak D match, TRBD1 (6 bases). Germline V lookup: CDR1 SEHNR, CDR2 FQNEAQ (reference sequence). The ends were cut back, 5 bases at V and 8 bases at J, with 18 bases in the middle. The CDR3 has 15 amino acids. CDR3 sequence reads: CASSEQQGLEEKLFF. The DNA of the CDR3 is TGTGCCAGCAGCGAACAGCAGGGGTTAGAGGAAAAACTGTTTTTT.

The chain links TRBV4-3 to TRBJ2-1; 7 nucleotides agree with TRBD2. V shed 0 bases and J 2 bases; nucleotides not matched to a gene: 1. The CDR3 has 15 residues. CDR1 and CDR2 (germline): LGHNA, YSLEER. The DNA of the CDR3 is TGCGCCAGCAGCCAAGATCGGGGGGCCTACAATGAGCAGTTCTTC. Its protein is CASSQDRGAYNEQFF.

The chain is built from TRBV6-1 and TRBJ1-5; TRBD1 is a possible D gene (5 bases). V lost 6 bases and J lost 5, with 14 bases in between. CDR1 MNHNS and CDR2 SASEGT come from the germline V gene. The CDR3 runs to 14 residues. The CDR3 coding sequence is TGTGCCAGCAGGAAAGACAGTCGGGATCAGCCCCAGCATTTT. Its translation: CASRKDSRDQPQHF.

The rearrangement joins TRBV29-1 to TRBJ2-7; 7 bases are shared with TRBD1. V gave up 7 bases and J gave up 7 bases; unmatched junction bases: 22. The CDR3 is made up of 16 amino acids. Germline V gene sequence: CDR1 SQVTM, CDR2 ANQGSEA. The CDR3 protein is CSASLPGQLLSGEQYF. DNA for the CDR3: TGCAGCGCAAGTCTTCCGGGACAGTTACTATCGGGGGAGCAGTACTTC.

The CDR3 coding sequence is TGTGCCAGCAGCTTAAGGCAGGGGACTAGCCGACCATACAATGAGCAGTTCTTC. Encoded protein: CASSLRQGTSRPYNEQFF. The rearrangement links TRBV11-1 to TRBJ2-1; TRBD2 matches 9 bases. CDR3 size: 18 residues. With V trimmed by 2 bases and J by 4 bases, 12 bases remained unmatched. CDR1 SGHAT and CDR2 FQDESV come from the germline V gene (reference sequence).

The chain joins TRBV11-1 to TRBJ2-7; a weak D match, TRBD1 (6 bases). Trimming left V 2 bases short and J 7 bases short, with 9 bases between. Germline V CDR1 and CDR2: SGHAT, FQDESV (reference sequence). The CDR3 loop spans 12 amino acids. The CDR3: CASSLKGTEQYF. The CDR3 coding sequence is TGTGCCAGCAGCTTAAAAGGGACAGAGCAGTACTTC. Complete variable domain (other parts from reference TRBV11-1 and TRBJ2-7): EAEVAQSPRYKITEKSQAVAFWCDPISGHATLYWYRQILGQGPELLVQFQDESVVDDSQLPKDRFSAERLKGVDSTLKIQPAELGDSAMYLCASSLKGTEQYFGPGTRLTVT.

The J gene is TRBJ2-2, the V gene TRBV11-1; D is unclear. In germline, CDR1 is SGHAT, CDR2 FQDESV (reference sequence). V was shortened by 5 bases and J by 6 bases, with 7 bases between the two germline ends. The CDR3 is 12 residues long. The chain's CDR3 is CASSPTPGELFF. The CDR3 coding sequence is TGTGCCAGCAGCCCAACACCCGGGGAGCTGTTTTTT.

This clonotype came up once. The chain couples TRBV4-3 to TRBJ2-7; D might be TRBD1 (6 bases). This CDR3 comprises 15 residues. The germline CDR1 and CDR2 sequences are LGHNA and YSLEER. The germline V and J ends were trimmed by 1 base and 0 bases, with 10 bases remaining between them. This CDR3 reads CASSQGPGVSYEQYF. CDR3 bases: TGCGCCAGCAGCCAAGGTCCAGGGGTCTCCTACGAGCAGTACTTC.

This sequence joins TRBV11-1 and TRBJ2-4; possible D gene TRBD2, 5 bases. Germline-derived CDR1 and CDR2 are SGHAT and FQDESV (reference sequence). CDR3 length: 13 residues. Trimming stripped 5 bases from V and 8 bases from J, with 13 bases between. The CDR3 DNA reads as TGTGCCAGCAGCCCTCTACCGGAGGACATTCAGTACTTC. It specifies CASSPLPEDIQYF.

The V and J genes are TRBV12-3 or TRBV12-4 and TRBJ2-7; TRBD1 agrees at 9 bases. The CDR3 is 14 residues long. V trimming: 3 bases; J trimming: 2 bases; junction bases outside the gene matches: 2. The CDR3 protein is CASSLDRGPYEQYF. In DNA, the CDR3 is TGTGCCAGCAGTTTGGACAGGGGCCCCTACGAGCAGTACTTC.

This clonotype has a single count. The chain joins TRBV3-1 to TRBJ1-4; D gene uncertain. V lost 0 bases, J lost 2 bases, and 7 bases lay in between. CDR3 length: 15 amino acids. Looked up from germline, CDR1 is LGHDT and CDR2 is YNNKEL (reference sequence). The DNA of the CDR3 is TGTGCCAGCAGCCAAGATCTGGGTACTAATGAAAAACTGTTTTTT. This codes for CASSQDLGTNEKLFF.